A single T cell receptor beta chain is shown here with its context. What it binds is unknown. With 60 Vbeta and 13 Jbeta primers, the PCR was carried out. Measured with immunoSEQ multiplex PCR; TCRdb has only the in-frame clones, and not every one. This table has fewer than 250,000 clones, 74% appearing once. The entry originates in a study of cytomegalovirus exposure and HLA in healthy donors. Per germline, CDR1 KGHSH and CDR2 LQKENI. Trimming removed 0 bases from V and 5 bases from J; junction bases left unmatched: 9. The CDR3 spans 17 residues. Findings and limits, study-wide: There was a cluster of highly shared sequence variants that was likely a sequencing artifact. Segments of the TCR beta V type were, in most cases, productive about 90% or about 30% of the time in an earlier analysis. Several of the most significant clusters were apparently associated with common viral pathogens in a later analysis.

The TCR was taken from a woman between 25 and 40 years old in good health and CMV-seropositive. This chain joins TRBV18 and TRBJ2-1, with 8 bases matching TRBD1. Sequencing was carried out using PBMCs. The CDR3 DNA sequence: TGTGCCAGCTCACCACCGAGAGGACAGGGAGCTCACAATGAGCAGTTCTTC. It codes for CASSPPRGQGAHNEQFF.